This entry lists 2 T cell receptor beta chains sequenced from one sample in a study of monozygotic twins with inflammatory bowel disease. Each CDR3 protein gets one entry in TCRdb, which reprocessed the 5' RACE reads and gives no DNA. The sample includes more than 300,000 distinct CDR3 sequences. The specimen was blood. The receptors were sampled from a human donor with ulcerative colitis or Crohn's disease, or a healthy co-twin of an affected twin (not recorded which).

V usage is TRBV28 and J usage is TRBJ1-5; TCRdb's D call, TRBD1, is unchecked because there is no DNA. The CDR3 runs 15 residues. Germline V gene data show CDR1 as MDHEN and CDR2 as SYDVKM. CDR3 region: CASSLWLGGRQPQHF.

The chain couples TRBV20-1 to TRBJ1-1; the D gene TCRdb calls, TRBD1, cannot be checked with no DNA. CDR3 size: 13 residues. Per germline, CDR1 DFQATT and CDR2 SNEGSKA (reference sequence). The CDR3 reads CSADGTTKTEAFF.